The sequence of this T cell receptor (beta chain) was determined in a study of regulatory T cells in long-lasting Graves disease. Remarks on this clonotype: Its antigen is as yet unknown.

Relying on iRepertoire HTBI primers and Arm-PCR of CDR3 regions, the team built TCR beta libraries. TCRdb recomputed calls from the multiplex PCR reads with MiXCR, one row per CDR3 protein. The repertoire holds about 360,000 distinct CDR3 sequences, with 16% as singletons. Study-wide results and limits: Whereas more than 950 public clonotypes were shared by new patients, persistent patients shared more, at around 2,700. There was favoring of TRBV28, TRBJ1-2 and TRBJ2-5 in persistent disease.

Germline-derived CDR1 and CDR2 are MNHEY and SVGAGI. The V gene lost 5 bases and the J gene lost 0 bases, with 11 bases spanning the gap. The CDR3 runs 16 residues. Indicated time point: newly diagnosed GD, antithyroid drugs for less than 3 months. Following extraction of RNA from PBMCs, that RNA was used to make the TCR library. The same sample was also studied in work on T cells in Graves' hyperthyroidism and ophthalmopathy.

The chain combines TRBV6-5 with TRBJ2-6, with D uncertain. This TCR was sampled from a woman aged 18 to 35 with Graves disease. Sample: peripheral blood mononuclear cells (PBMCs), taken at new diagnosis, from a patient treated with antithyroid drugs. The DNA of the CDR3 is TGTGCCAGCAGTCTCGAAAGAGTCTCTGGGGCCAACGTCCTGACTTTC. This codes for CASSLERVSGANVLTF.